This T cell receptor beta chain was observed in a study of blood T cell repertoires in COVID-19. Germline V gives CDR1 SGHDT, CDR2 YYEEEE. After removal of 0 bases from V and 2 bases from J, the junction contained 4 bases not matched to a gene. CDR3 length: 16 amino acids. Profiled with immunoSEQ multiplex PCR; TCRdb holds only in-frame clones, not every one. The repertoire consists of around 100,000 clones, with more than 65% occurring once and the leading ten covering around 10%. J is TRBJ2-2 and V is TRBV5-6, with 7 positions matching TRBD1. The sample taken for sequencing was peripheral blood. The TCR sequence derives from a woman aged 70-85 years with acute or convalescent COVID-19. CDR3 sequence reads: CASSLVRDSNTGELFF. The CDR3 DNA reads TGTGCCAGCAGCTTGGTCCGGGACAGTAACACCGGGGAGCTGTTTTTT.